This T cell receptor (beta chain) emerged from a study of T cells expressing NK-cell markers. General study results and limits: Expanded NKG2C+ T cell clones were not confirmed as HCMV-specific. Dominant NKG2C+ clonotypes made up about 1.0-7.0% of CD8+ T cells in over five donors.

TCRdb re-called the 5' RACE reads; every CDR3 protein appears as one record, without DNA. This sample's clone table lists over 350,000 distinct CDR3 sequences. The CDR3 totals 13 residues. Germline CDR1 is SGHNT and CDR2 is YENEEA. Comment on this clonotype: Its antigen is not identified.

This clonotype originated in a woman aged 45-60 years in good health. The specimen was blood T cells: a sorted CD56 or NKG2C T cell subset, CD4+ or CD8+ T cells, or bulk PBMC T cells (not recorded which). This chain links TRBV11-3 with TRBJ2-3. The CDR3 sequence: CASTAASTDTQYF. Filled out from reference TRBV11-3 and TRBJ2-3, the complete variable domain reads EAGVVQSPRYKIIEKKQPVAFWCNPISGHNTLYWYLQNLGQGPELLIRYENEEAVDDSQLPKDRFSAERLKGVDSTLKIQPAELGDSAVYLCASTAASTDTQYFGPGTRLTVL.